This T cell receptor beta chain was documented in a study of blood T cell repertoires in COVID-19 (dated by TCRdb to the early 2020s). About the investigation overall: Samples from collaborators originated in the United States, Italy and Spain and spanned both the acute and convalescent phases of COVID-19. The prospective study material was composed of cDNA or gDNA derived from T cells, B-cell-depleted T cells, or PBMCs. The dataset comprised deeply sampled blood TCRbeta repertoires from subjects exposed to, actively infected with, or recovered from COVID-19. The repertoires were made available in a free public database intended to serve as a resource for research on the immune response to SARS-CoV-2. The samples were drawn from two sources: the first 160 participants of the ongoing ImmuneRACE study, and 1,254 subjects contributed by 6 global collaborators. A de-identified subject ID, COVID-19 status, age in years and sex were almost always included in the sample metadata. Where available, HLA class I and class II types were obtained from metadata supplied by the sample provider rather than from assay-based typing. The research as a whole found: How much clinical and demographic metadata was included differed by source and by participant, and the metadata was provided uncurated.

At the junction V is shortened by 4 bases and J by 5 bases; bases outside the gene matches: 11. Based on the germline V gene (reference sequence), the CDR1 and CDR2 sequences are SGHNT and YYREEE. The CDR3 starts with the cysteine, ends with the phenylalanine, and has 15 residues. Only the CDR3 portion is preserved as DNA: 45 bases, with reading frame beginning at the first base. At one collaborating source in Seattle, patients were enrolled during active infection and were followed longitudinally through the course of disease. The collaborating institutions used their own protocols to collect whole blood in K2EDTA tubes. For TCRbeta analysis, collaborators shipped samples as frozen whole blood, isolated PBMCs, or DNA extracted from either of those sample types. TCRbeta CDR3 regions were amplified from genomic DNA using the immunoSEQ Assay, a bias-controlled multiplex PCR. The original pipeline was this. Within the assay, amplification of reference gene primers was used to estimate how many nucleated cells each sample contained. To quantify the absolute abundance of each unique TCRbeta CDR3 rearrangement, sequence reads were collapsed and filtered. For each sample, productive Simpson clonality was calculated as the square root of Simpson's diversity index across productive rearrangements. Entries here come from immuneACCESS through TCRdb and include only in-frame sequences with V and J called. Some clones fail to appear in such tables; in the studies checked, an unresolved V gene covers under half of the shortfall, and the cause of the remainder is unknown. V and J calls and clone size follow that table, whereas D and trimming were derived from the DNA. The sample profile shows about 170,000 clones; more than 85% of them were found once. The ten largest clones take up less than 3% of the sample.

In the case of this clone: It has no known antigen specificity. The sample holds no much larger clone one base away, and base qualities are not on file.

Source material: peripheral blood. This chain joins TRBV5-4 to TRBJ2-7, with TRBD2 identical over 8 junction bases. The source is a woman at least 80 years old with COVID-19, enrolled during active disease. The CDR3 sequence is CASSRGGMGFDEQYF. The DNA sequence is TGTGCCAGCAGCCGGGGGGGTATGGGGTTCGACGAGCAGTACTTC.